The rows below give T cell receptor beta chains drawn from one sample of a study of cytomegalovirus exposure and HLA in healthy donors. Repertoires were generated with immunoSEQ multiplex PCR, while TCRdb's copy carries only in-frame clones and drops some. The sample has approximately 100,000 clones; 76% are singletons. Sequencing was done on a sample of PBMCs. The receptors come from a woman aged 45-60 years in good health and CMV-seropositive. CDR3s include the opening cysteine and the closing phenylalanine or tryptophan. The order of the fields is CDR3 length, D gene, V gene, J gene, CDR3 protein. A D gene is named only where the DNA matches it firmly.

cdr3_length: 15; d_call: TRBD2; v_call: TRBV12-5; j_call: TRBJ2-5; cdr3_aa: CASGSGLAGNETQYF
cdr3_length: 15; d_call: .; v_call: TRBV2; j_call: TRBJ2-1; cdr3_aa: CASKIGGGPRNEQFF
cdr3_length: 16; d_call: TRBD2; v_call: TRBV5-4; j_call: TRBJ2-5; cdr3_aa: CASSRGGVRGRETQYF
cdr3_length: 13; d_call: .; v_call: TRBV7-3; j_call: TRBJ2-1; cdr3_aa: CASSFGRGNEQFF
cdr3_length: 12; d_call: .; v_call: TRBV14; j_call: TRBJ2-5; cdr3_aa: CASRTSLGDQYF
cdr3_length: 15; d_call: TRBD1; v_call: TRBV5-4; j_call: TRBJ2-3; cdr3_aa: CASSLGQGRTDTQYF
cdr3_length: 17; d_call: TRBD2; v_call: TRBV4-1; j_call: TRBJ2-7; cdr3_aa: CASSQASGTSLLGEQYF
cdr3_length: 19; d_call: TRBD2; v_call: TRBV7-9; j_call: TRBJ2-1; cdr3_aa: CASSLPFRLAGVNYNEQFF
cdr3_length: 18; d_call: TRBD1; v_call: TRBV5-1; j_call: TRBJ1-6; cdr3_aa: CASSLAGFVGQPNSALHF
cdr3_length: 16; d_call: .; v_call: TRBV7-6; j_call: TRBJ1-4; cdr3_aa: CASSLGNRGGGEKLFF
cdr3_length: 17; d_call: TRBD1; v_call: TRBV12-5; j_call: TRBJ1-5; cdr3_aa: CASGLGRQGAGNQPQHF
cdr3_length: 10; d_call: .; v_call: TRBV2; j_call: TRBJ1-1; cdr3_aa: CASGSLLGFF
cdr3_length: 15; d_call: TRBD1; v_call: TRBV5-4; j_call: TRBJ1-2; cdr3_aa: CASSPRQGADYGYTF
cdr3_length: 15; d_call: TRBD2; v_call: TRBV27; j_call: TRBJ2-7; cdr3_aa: CASSFKGLADYEQYF
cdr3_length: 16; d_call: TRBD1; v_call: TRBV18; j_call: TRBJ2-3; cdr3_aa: CASSSWTGPSTDTQYF
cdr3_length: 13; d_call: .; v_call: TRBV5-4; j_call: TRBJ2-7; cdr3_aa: CASSFYSTYEQYF
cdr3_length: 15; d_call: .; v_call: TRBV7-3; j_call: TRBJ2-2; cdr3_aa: CASSLRGSNTGELFF
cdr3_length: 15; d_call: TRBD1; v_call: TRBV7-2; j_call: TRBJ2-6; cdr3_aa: CASSRQGSGANVLTF
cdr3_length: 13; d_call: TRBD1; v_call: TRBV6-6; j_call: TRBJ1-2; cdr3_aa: CASSPGQGLFSTF
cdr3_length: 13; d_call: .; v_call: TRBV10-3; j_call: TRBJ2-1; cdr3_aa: CAIRQGSYNEQFF
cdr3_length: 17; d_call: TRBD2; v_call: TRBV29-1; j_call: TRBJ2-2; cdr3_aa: CSVETSGGTSITGELFF
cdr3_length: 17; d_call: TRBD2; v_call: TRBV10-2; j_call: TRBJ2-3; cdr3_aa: CASSEKRLAGASGTQYF
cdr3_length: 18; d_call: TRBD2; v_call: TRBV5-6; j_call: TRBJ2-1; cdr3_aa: CASSSRRTSARLYNEQFF
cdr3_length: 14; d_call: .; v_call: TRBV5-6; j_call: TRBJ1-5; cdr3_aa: CASSLLRGGQPQHF
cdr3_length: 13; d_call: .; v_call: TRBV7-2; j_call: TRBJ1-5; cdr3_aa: CASSVDPDQPQHF
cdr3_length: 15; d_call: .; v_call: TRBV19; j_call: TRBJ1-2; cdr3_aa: CASSIWGLNPGGYTF
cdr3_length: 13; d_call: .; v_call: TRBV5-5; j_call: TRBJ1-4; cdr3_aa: CASSPAGDEKLFF
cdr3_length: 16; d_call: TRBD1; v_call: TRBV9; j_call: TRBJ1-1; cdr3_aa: CASSLTGGQGNTEAFF
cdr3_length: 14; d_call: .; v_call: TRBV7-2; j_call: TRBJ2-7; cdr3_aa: CASSLYADPYEQYF
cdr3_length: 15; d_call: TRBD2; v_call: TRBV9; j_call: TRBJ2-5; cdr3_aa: CASSASGTSRQTQYF
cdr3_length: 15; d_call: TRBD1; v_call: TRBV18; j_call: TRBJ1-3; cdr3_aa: CASSPGDSDGNTIYF
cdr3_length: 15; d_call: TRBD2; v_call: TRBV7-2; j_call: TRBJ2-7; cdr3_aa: CASSGSGGPSYEQYF
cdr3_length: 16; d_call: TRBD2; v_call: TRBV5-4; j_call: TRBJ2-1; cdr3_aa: CASRPGLAGTYNEQFF
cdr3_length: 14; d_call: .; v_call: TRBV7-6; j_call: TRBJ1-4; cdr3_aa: CASSLGGTNEKLFF
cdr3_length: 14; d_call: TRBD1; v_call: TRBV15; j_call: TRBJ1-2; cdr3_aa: CATREGQGLYGYTF
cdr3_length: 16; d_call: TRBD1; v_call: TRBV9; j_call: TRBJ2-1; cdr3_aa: CASSASGTGIPNEQFF
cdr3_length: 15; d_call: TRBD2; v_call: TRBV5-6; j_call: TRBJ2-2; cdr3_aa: CASSLGSGSTGELFF
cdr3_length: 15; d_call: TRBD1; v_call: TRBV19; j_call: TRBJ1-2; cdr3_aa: CASRTAGGPNYGYTF
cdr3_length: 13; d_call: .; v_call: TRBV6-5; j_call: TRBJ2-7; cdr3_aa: CASSLGLPYEQYF
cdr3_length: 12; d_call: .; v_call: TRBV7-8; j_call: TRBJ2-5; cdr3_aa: CASSIKGETQYF
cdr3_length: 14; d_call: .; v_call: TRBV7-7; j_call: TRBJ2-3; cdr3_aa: CASSLDGTQDTQYF
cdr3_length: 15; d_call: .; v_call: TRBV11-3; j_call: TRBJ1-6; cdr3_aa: CASRPDRSYNSPLHF
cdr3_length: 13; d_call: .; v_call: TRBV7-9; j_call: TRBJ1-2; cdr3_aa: CASSLGQGRGDTF
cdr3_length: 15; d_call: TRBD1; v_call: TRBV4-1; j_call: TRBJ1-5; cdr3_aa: CASSLTGTGNQPQHF
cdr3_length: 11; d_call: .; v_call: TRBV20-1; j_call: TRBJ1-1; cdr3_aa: CSARDLRRAFF
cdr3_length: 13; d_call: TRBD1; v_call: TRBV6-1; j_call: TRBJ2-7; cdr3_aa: CASSPGTVYEQYF
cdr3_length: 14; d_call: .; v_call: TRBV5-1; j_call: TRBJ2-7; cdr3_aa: CASSLERTLYEQYF
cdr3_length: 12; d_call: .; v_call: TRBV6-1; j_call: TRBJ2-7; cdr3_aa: CASRDSYYEQYF
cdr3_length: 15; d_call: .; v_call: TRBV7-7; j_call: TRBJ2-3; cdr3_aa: CASSLGLSSTDTQYF
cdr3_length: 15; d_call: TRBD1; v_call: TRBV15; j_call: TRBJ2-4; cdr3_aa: CATSSAGGPKNSQYF
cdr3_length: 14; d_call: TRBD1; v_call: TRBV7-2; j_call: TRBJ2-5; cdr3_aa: CASSGQGGQETQYF
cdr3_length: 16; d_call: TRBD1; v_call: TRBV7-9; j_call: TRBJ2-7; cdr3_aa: CASSPRQGKSSYEQYF
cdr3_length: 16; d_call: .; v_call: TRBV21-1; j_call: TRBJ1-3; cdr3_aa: CASSGRPGTEGNTIYF